This is a list of T cell receptor beta chains from one sample in a study of blood T cell repertoires in COVID-19. The repertoire was sequenced with immunoSEQ multiplex PCR; TCRdb's copy has only in-frame clones and lacks some. Of some 33,000 clones in the sample, roughly 82% were seen once. Sample: peripheral blood. These TCRs come from a human donor in a cohort sampled during active COVID-19. The CDR3 runs from the conserved cysteine through the conserved F or W. Each record gives: D gene, V gene, clone size, J gene, CDR3 length, CDR3 DNA, CDR3 protein. D genes are given only for firm matches. Only some rows state a clone size, as once, few, many or a class for expanded clones.

-	TRBV6-6	-	TRBJ2-7	14	TGTGCCAGCAGTTACCCAGGAGGGGCCTACGAGCAGTACTTC	CASSYPGGAYEQYF
-	TRBV2	-	TRBJ2-4	15	TGTGCCAGCAGCCCCGGGACATTTAAGGGGAACATTCAGTACTTC	CASSPGTFKGNIQYF
-	TRBV12-3/TRBV12-4	-	TRBJ2-1	11	TGTGCCAGCAGTTTGCAGGTCGAACAGTTCTTC	CASSLQVEQFF
-	TRBV6-5	-	TRBJ1-5	15	TGTGCCAGCAGTTACAGGCAGGGTTTTGCTCAGCCCCAGCATTTT	CASSYRQGFAQPQHF
-	TRBV4-3	-	TRBJ2-3	14	TGCGCCAGCAGCCAAGAAGCTCGCACAGATACGCAGTATTTT	CASSQEARTDTQYF
TRBD1	TRBV5-6	once	TRBJ2-7	14	TGTGCCAGCAACCAACCGGGGACAGCCTACGAGCAGTACTTC	CASNQPGTAYEQYF
-	TRBV4-1	-	TRBJ2-5	15	TGCGCCAGCAGCCAAGGAGGAGACCTACCGAAGACCCAGTACTTC	CASSQGGDLPKTQYF
TRBD1	TRBV5-4	-	TRBJ2-7	17	TGTGCCAGCAGTCGGGGGAGTCGGCAGGGGGCCTCCTACGAGCAGTACTTC	CASSRGSRQGASYEQYF
TRBD1	TRBV6-6	-	TRBJ1-2	14	TGTGCCAGCAGTTACTCGGACAGGTCCTTTGGCTACACCTTC	CASSYSDRSFGYTF
-	TRBV6-4	-	TRBJ2-7	13	TGTGCCAGCAGTGACTATCCCGGTTACGAGCAGTACTTC	CASSDYPGYEQYF
TRBD1	TRBV5-1	-	TRBJ2-7	15	TGCGCCAGCAGCTTGGGAGGGACAGGGGACTACGAGCAGTACTTC	CASSLGGTGDYEQYF
-	TRBV5-5	-	TRBJ1-3	16	TGTGCCAGCAGCCAAACTAACAGGGCGACTGGAAACACCATATATTTT	CASSQTNRATGNTIYF
-	TRBV12-1	-	TRBJ2-7	14	TGTGCCAGCAGCTCGACAGGGTTTGACTACGAGCAGTACTTC	CASSSTGFDYEQYF
TRBD2	TRBV10-3	few	TRBJ2-7	14	TGTGCCATCAAGAAAGCGGGGGGCCCTTACGAGCAGTACTTC	CAIKKAGGPYEQYF
TRBD1	TRBV4-3	-	TRBJ1-1	16	TGCGCCAGCAGCCAAGATGGCGGGACAGGGAATCCTGAAGCTTTCTTT	CASSQDGGTGNPEAFF
TRBD1	TRBV2	-	TRBJ1-5	15	TGTGCCAGCAAAGCCGGGACAGGGGCGGGTCAGCCCCAGCATTTT	CASKAGTGAGQPQHF
-	TRBV5-6	-	TRBJ2-7	13	TGTGCCAGCAGCCGGGAAGCACCATACGAGCAGTACTTC	CASSREAPYEQYF
-	TRBV24-1	-	TRBJ1-2	12	TGTGCCACCAGTGCCGGGGGAAACGGCTACACCTTC	CATSAGGNGYTF
TRBD1	TRBV7-8	-	TRBJ2-1	15	TGTGCCAGCAGCCGATCCGGACAGGGGGCGGTTGAGCAGTTCTTC	CASSRSGQGAVEQFF
TRBD1	TRBV6-5	-	TRBJ2-1	14	TGTGCCAGCAGGGACAGGGGCCCCTACAATGAGCAGTTCTTC	CASRDRGPYNEQFF
-	TRBV27	-	TRBJ1-1	14	TGTGCCAGCAGTTGGTTCGGAGCGAGCACTGAAGCTTTCTTT	CASSWFGASTEAFF
TRBD1	TRBV5-4	-	TRBJ2-7	15	TGTGCCAGCAGCTTACCAGGGGGCGGCTCCTACGAGCAGTACTTC	CASSLPGGGSYEQYF
-	TRBV5-1	once	TRBJ2-1	14	TGCGCCAGCAGCTTCCTAGCAAAATACAATGAGCAGTTCTTC	CASSFLAKYNEQFF
-	TRBV19	-	TRBJ2-5	17	TGTGCCAGTAGCCAAACCCGACGAGGGAATCTCCAAGAGACCCAGTACTTC	CASSQTRRGNLQETQYF
-	TRBV18	once	TRBJ2-1	16	TGTGCCAGCTCGCCAACCACCTTCGCAGGGCTCAATGAGCAGTTCTTC	CASSPTTFAGLNEQFF
-	TRBV3-1/TRBV3-2	-	TRBJ1-2	14	TGTGCCAGCAGCCAAGGAATTCGGAACTATGGCTACACCTTC	CASSQGIRNYGYTF
-	TRBV11-2	-	TRBJ2-3	13	TGTGCCAGCAGCTTGTGGGGGGCAGATACGCAGTATTTT	CASSLWGADTQYF
-	TRBV5-6	once	TRBJ1-2	14	TGTGCCAGCATCTGGGGGGGCTCTAACTATGGCTACACCTTC	CASIWGGSNYGYTF
TRBD1	TRBV18	-	TRBJ2-7	15	TGTGCCAGCTCGACCAGGGGGCTAGACTCCTACGAGCAGTACTTC	CASSTRGLDSYEQYF